This T cell receptor (beta chain) derives from a study of glioma-infiltrating T cells after dendritic cell vaccination. Study background: Dendritic cell vaccine was injected intradermally three times, biweekly.

This clone was found a few times. PBMC sampling occurred before vaccination, two weeks after the third dose, and at progression. The immunoSEQ assay amplified TCRB CDR3 from up to roughly 2 ug DNA. The PCR used 60 V beta and 13 J beta primers. Only in-frame clones appear in the TCRdb table, and some are missing; sequencing was by immunoSEQ multiplex PCR. This sample has 80,000 to 100,000 clones, with approximately 81% found just once. This CDR3 has 16 residues. Trimming removed 0 bases at V and 4 bases at J, with 16 bases between. Germline CDR1 is SGHRS and CDR2 is YFSETQ. The clonotype was recovered from a human donor with glioblastoma. The genes are TRBV5-1 and TRBJ1-2; TRBD1 might be the D (5 bases). The sample here was blood, taken before dendritic cell vaccination. The CDR3 loop reads CASSLGGPGGIYGYTF. The CDR3 coding sequence is TGCGCCAGCAGCTTGGGGGGACCGGGGGGAATCTATGGCTACACCTTC.